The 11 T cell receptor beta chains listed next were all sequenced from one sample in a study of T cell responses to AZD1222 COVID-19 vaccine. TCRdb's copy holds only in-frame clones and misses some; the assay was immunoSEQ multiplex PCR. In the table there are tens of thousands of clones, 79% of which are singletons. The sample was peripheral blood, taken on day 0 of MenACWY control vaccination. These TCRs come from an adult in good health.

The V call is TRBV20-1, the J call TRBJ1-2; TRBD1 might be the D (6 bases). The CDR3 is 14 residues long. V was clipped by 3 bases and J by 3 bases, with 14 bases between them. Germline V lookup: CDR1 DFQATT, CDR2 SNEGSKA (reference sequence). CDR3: CSASSGGDDYGYTF. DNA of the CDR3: TGCAGTGCTAGTTCTGGGGGCGACGACTATGGCTACACCTTC.

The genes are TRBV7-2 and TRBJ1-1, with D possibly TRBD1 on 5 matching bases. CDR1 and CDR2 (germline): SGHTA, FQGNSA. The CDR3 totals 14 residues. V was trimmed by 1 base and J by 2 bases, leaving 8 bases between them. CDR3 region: CASSLGGFNTEAFF. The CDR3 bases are TGTGCCAGCAGCTTAGGGGGGTTTAACACTGAAGCTTTCTTT.

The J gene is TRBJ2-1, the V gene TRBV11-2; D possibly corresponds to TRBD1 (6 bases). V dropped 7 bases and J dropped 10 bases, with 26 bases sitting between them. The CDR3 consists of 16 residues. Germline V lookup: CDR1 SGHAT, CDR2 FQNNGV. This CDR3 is CASTVRRQALLREQFF. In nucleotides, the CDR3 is TGTGCCAGCACCGTTCGGAGACAGGCCCTACTAAGGGAGCAGTTCTTC. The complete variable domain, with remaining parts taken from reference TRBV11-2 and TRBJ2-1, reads EAGVAQSPRYKIIEKRQSVAFWCNPISGHATLYWYQQILGQGPKLLIQFQNNGVVDDSQLPKDRFSAERLKGVDSTLKIQPAKLEDSAVYLCASTVRRQALLREQFFGPGTRLTVL.

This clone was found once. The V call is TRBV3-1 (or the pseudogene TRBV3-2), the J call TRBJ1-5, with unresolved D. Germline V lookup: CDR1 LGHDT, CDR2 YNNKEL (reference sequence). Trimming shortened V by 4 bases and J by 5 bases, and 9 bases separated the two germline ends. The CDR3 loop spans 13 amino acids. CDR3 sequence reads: CASSPRSDQPQHF. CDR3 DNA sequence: TGTGCCAGCAGCCCCAGGTCGGATCAGCCCCAGCATTTT.

CDR3 residues: CASSPPSGTGSEQYF. In DNA, the CDR3 is TGTGCCAGCTCACCACCCTCCGGGACAGGGAGCGAGCAGTACTTC. The rearrangement uses TRBV18 and TRBJ2-7, with 9 bases matching TRBD1. V lost 0 bases, J lost 6 bases, and 6 bases stayed unmatched. The CDR3 totals 15 residues. From germline, CDR1 is KGHSH and CDR2 LQKENI.

The CDR3 loop is CASSFARENSGNTIYF. The CDR3 nucleotides read TGTGCCAGCAGCTTCGCCCGGGAAAACTCTGGAAACACCATATATTTT. The gene calls are TRBV7-3 and TRBJ1-3; D remains unclear. Deletions cut 3 bases from V and 0 bases from J, with 12 bases between. Germline values: CDR1 SGHTA, CDR2 FQGTGA. The CDR3 has 16 amino acids.

The CDR3 DNA is TGTGCCAGCAGTTATTTTTTCAATGAGCAGTTCTTC. This encodes CASSYFFNEQFF. The genes are TRBV6-6 and TRBJ2-1; no definite D call. CDR1 MNHNY and CDR2 SVGAGI come from the germline V gene (reference sequence). The V gene lost 3 bases and the J gene lost 6 bases, with 6 bases spanning the gap. The CDR3 spans 12 residues.

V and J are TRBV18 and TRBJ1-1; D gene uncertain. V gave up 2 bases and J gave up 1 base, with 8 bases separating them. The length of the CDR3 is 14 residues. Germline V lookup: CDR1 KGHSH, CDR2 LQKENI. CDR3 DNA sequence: TGTGCCAGCTCACCAGCGGGTTCGAACACTGAAGCTTTCTTT. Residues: CASSPAGSNTEAFF. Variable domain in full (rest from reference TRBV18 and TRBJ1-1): NAGVMQNPRHLVRRRGQEARLRCSPMKGHSHVYWYRQLPEEGLKFMVYLQKENIIDESGMPKERFSAEFPKEGPSILRIQQVVRGDSAAYFCASSPAGSNTEAFFGQGTRLTVV.

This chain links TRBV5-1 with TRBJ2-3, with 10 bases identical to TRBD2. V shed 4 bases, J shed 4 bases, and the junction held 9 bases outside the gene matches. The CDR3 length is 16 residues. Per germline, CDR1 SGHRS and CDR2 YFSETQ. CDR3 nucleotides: TGCGCCAGCAGCGAAACTAGCGGGAAGAGCGCAGATACGCAGTATTTT. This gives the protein CASSETSGKSADTQYF. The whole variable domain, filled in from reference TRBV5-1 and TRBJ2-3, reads KAGVTQTPRYLIKTRGQQVTLSCSPISGHRSVSWYQQTPGQGLQFLFEYFSETQRNKGNFPGRFSGRQFSNSRSEMNVSTLELGDSALYLCASSETSGKSADTQYFGPGTRLTVL.

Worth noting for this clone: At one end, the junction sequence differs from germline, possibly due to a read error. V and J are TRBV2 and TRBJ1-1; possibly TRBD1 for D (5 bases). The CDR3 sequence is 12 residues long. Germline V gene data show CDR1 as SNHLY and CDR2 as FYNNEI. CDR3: CASCDRNTEAFF. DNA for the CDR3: TGTGCCAGCTGTGACAGGAACACTGAAGCTTTCTTT.

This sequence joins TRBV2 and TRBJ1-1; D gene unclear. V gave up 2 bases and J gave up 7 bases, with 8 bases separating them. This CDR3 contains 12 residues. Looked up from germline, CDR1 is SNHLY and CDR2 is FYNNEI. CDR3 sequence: CASSEKDLEAFF. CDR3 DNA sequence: TGTGCCAGCAGTGAAAAGGACCTTGAAGCTTTCTTT.